This note documents a single T cell receptor beta chain sequence. What this receptor recognizes is not known. Nothing much larger sits one base from this clone, and base qualities are not available. This sample was taken from a study of technical replicates of blood from several donors (dated by TCRdb to 2016 to 2017). Library preparation used the immunoSEQ multiplex PCR assay. Not all clones reach the TCRdb copy of this immuneACCESS table, which keeps in-frame sequences only. Checked studies attribute under half of the gap to unresolved V genes and leave the rest unexplained. The sample includes fewer than 100,000 clones, with 90% to 95% observed a single time. The ten largest clonotypes hold 0.27% of the sample. The germline V gene provides CDR1 SQVTM and CDR2 ANQGSEA. The CDR3 has 13 amino acids, counting the end cysteine and phenylalanine. Only the CDR3 part of the read is kept: 39 bases, read in frame from the first base. V ends up 7 bases short and J 3 bases short, with an unmatched junction base count of 9.

The V gene is TRBV29-1 and the J gene is TRBJ2-7, with TRBD2 identical over 7 junction bases. The receptor was isolated from a human donor in good health. The specimen sequenced was T cells isolated from PBMCs. The CDR3 region reads CSGGDYRNYEQYF. Here is the DNA: TGCAGCGGGGGGGACTACCGGAACTACGAGCAGTACTTC.